This entry concerns a single TCR beta chain. Its matching antigen is unknown. These data originate in a study of T cell repertoires in cytomegalovirus infection. Turning to the study itself: Indicated by public TCR beta signatures were CMV infection and matching HLA type. Points from the study as a whole: Dominating the ex vivo response were TCR beta clonotypes that were CMV-specific and HLA-C-restricted. Summed public TCR beta family frequency identified CMV carriers bearing the relevant HLA.

One entry per CDR3 protein results from TCRdb running MiXCR on the reads. The data show roughly 300,000 distinct CDR3 sequences, over 7.5% seen once. CDR3 size: 14 residues. The V gene's germline CDR1 is MGHRA and CDR2 YSYEKL. Trimming removed 2 bases at V and 7 bases at J, with 11 bases between. The TCR originated in a human donor in good health (CMV status not recorded). Some clones in this sample may be carry-over from other donors' samples. The sequenced sample was PBMCs. The chain couples TRBV4-1 to TRBJ2-2; the D gene is possibly TRBD2 (5 bases). The CDR3 here is CASSQKIRGGELFF. In nucleotides, the CDR3 is TGCGCCAGCAGCCAAAAGATCCGGGGCGGGGAGCTGTTTTTT.